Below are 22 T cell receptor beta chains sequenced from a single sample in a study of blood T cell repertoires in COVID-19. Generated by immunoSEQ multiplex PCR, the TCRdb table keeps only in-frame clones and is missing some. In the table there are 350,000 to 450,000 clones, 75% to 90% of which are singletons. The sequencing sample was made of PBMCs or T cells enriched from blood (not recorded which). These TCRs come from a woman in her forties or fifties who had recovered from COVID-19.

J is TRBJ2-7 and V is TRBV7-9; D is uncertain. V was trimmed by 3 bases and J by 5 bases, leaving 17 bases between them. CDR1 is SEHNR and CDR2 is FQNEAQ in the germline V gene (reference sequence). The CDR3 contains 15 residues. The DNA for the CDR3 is TGTGCCAGCAGCTTCGGCGGCTTCCCGCCGGACGAGCAGTACTTC. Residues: CASSFGGFPPDEQYF.

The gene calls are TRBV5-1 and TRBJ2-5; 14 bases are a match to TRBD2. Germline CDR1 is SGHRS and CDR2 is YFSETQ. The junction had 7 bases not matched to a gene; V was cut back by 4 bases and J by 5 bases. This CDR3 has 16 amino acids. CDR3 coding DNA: TGCGCCAGCAGCCCCGGGACTAGCGGGAGTTTCGAGACCCAGTACTTC. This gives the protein CASSPGTSGSFETQYF.

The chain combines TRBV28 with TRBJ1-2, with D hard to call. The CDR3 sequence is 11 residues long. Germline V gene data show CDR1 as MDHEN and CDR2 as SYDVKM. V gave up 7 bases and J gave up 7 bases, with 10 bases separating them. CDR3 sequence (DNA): TGTGCCAGCAATATTGCGGGTGGCTACACCTTC. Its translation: CASNIAGGYTF.

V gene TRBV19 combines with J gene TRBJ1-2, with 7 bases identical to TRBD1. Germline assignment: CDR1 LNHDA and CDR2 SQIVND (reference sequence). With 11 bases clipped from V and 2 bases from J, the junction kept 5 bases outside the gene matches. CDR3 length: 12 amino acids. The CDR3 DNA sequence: TGTGCCTCGGCAGGGGGAAACTATGGCTACACCTTC. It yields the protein CASAGGNYGYTF.

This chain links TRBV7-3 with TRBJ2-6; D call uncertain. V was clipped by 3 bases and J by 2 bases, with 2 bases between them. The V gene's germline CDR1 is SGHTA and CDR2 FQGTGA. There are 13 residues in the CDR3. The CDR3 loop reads CASSFTGANVLTF. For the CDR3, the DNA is TGTGCCAGCAGCTTTACTGGGGCCAACGTCCTGACTTTC.

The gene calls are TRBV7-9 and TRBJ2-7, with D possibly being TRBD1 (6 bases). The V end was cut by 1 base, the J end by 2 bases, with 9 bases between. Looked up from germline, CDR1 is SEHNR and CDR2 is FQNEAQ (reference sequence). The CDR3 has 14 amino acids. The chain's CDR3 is CASSLGTVPYEQYF. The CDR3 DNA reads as TGTGCCAGCAGCTTAGGGACAGTCCCCTACGAGCAGTACTTC.

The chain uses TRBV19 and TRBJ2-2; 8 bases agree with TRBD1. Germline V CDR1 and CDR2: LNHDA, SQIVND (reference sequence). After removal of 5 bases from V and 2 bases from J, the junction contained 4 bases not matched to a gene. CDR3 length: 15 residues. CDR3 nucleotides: TGTGCCAGTAGTGACAGGGGAGGTAACACCGGGGAGCTGTTTTTT. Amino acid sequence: CASSDRGGNTGELFF.

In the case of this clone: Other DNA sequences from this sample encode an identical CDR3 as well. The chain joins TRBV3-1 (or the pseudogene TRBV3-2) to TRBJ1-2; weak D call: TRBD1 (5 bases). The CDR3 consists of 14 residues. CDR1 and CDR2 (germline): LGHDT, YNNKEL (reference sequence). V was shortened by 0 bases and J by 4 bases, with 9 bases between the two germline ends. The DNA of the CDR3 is TGTGCCAGCAGCCAAGATCGGGGGGGCTATGGCTACACCTTC. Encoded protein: CASSQDRGGYGYTF.

CDR3 nucleotides: TGTGCCAGCAGCCCCTTACCCCGGGCAGATACGCAGTATTTT. Encoded protein: CASSPLPRADTQYF. The chain has TRBV27 and TRBJ2-3; D remains unclear. Trimming removed 6 bases at V and 4 bases at J, with 14 bases between. Germline V gene lookup returns CDR1 MNHEY and CDR2 SMNVEV (reference sequence). The CDR3 sequence is 14 residues long.

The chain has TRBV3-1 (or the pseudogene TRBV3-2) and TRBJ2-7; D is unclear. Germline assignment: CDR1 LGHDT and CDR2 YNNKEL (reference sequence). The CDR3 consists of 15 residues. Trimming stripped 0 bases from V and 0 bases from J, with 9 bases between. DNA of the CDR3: TGTGCCAGCAGCCAAGATGTATGGAGCTCCTACGAGCAGTACTTC. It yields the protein CASSQDVWSSYEQYF.

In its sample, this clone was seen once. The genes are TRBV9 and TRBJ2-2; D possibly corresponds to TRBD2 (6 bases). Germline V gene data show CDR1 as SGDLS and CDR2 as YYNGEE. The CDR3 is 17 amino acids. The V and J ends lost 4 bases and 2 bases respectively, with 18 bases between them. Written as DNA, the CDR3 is TGTGCCAGCAGCCCCTTAGGTGCGGGATTTAACACCGGGGAGCTGTTTTTT. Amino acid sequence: CASSPLGAGFNTGELFF.

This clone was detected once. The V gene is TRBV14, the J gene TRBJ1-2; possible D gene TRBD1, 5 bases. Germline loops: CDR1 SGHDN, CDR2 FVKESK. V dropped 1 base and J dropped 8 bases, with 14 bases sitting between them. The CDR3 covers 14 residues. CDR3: CASSQAPGIGGYTF. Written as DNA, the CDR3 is TGTGCCAGCAGCCAAGCGCCAGGGATAGGGGGCTACACCTTC.

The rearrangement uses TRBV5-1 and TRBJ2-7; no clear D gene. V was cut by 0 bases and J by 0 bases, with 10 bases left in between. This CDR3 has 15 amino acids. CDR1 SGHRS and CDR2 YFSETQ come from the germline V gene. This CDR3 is CASSLDSPSSYEQYF. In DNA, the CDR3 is TGCGCCAGCAGCTTGGACAGCCCGAGCTCCTACGAGCAGTACTTC. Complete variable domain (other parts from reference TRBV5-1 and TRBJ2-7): KAGVTQTPRYLIKTRGQQVTLSCSPISGHRSVSWYQQTPGQGLQFLFEYFSETQRNKGNFPGRFSGRQFSNSRSEMNVSTLELGDSALYLCASSLDSPSSYEQYFGPGTRLTVT.

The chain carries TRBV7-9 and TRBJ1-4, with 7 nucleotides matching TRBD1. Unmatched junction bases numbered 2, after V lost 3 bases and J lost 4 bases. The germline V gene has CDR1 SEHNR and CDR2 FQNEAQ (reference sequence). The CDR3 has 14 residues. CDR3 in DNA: TGTGCCAGCAGCTTGGGGACAGATAATGAAAAACTGTTTTTT. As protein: CASSLGTDNEKLFF. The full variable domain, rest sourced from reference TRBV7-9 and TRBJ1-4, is DTGVSQNPRHKITKRGQNVTFRCDPISEHNRLYWYRQTLGQGPEFLTYFQNEAQLEKSRLLSDRFSAERPKGSFSTLEIQRTEQGDSAMYLCASSLGTDNEKLFFGSGTQLSVL.

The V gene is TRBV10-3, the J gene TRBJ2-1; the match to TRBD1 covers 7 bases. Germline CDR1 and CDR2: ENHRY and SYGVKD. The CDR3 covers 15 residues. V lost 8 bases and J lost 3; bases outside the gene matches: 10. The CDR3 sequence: CAIGKPGQIYNEQFF. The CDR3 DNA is TGTGCCATCGGAAAGCCGGGACAGATCTACAATGAGCAGTTCTTC.

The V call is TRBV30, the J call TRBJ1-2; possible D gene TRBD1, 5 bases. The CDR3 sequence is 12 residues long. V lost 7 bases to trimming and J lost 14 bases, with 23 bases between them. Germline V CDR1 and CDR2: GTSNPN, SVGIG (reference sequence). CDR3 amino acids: CASRNRGSGDTF. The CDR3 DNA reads TGTGCCTCTCGAAACCGGGGGTCTGGGGATACCTTC.

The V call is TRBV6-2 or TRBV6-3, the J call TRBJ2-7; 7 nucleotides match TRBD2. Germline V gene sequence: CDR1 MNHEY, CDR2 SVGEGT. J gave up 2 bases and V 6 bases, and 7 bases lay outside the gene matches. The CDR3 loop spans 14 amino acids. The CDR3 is CASSSPSGTYEQYF. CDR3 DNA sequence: TGTGCCAGCAGCTCCCCTAGCGGCACCTACGAGCAGTACTTC.

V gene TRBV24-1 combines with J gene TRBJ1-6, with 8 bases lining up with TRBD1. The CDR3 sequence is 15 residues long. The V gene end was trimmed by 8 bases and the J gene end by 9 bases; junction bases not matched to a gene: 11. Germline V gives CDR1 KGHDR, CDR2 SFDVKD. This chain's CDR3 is CATNGQGGSGSPLHF. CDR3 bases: TGTGCCACCAACGGACAGGGAGGGTCTGGTTCACCCCTCCACTTT.

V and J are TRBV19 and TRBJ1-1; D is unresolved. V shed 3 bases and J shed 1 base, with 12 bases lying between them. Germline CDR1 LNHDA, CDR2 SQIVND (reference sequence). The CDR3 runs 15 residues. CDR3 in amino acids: CASSIIFGENTEAFF. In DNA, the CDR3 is TGTGCCAGTAGTATCATCTTCGGGGAGAACACTGAAGCTTTCTTT.

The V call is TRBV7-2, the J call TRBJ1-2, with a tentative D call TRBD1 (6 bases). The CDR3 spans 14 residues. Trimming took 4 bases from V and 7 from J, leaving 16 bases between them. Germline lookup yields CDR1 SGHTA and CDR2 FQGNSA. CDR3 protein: CASSSGTSIGGYTF. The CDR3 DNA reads TGTGCCAGCAGCTCCGGGACATCAATCGGTGGCTACACCTTC.

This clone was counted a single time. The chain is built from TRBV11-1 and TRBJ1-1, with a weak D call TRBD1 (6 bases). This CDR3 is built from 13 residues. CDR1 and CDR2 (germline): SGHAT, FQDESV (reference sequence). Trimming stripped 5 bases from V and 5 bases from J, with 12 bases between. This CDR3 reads CASSLQDSTEAFF. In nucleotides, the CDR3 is TGTGCCAGCAGCCTCCAGGACAGTACTGAAGCTTTCTTT.

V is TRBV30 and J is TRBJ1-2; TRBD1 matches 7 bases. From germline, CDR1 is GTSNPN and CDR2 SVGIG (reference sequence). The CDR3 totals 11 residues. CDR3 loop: CARGGGYGYTF. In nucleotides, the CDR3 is TGTGCGAGAGGGGGCGGCTATGGCTACACCTTC.